The 5 T cell receptor beta chains presented below share a single source sample, sequenced in a study of blood T cell repertoires in COVID-19. Data came from immunoSEQ multiplex PCR; TCRdb stores just in-frame clones and leaves some out. The table includes more than 200,000 clones, roughly 87% detected once. Sequences were obtained from peripheral blood. Receptor source: a man aged 18-30 years with active or convalescent COVID-19.

V usage is TRBV28 and J usage is TRBJ2-5; 8 bases are shared with TRBD2. CDR1 and CDR2 from the germline V gene are MDHEN and SYDVKM. The CDR3 sequence is 14 residues long. V gave up 2 bases and J gave up 4 bases; unmatched junction bases: 3. CDR3 in DNA: TGTGCCAGCAGTTTAGGGCTAGCGGGAGAGACCCAGTACTTC. Encoded protein: CASSLGLAGETQYF.

V gene TRBV19 combines with J gene TRBJ2-3; 14 nucleotides agree with TRBD2. Trimming cost V 4 bases and J 9 bases; bases outside gene matches: 6. CDR1 and CDR2 (germline): LNHDA, SQIVND (reference sequence). The CDR3 spans 15 residues. The CDR3, as DNA: TGTGCCAGTAGTAACGGGACTAGCGGGAGTACCACGCAGTATTTT. This sequence encodes CASSNGTSGSTTQYF.

This chain links TRBV6-6 with TRBJ1-3; unclear D gene. The CDR3 runs to 14 residues. Germline V gene sequence: CDR1 MNHNY, CDR2 SVGAGI (reference sequence). V was trimmed by 9 bases and J by 0 bases, leaving 12 bases between them. The CDR3 bases are TGTGCCAGTTCGACTGGGAGCTCTGGAAACACCATATATTTT. It specifies CASSTGSSGNTIYF.

The gene calls are TRBV5-4 and TRBJ2-1, with 9 bases fitting TRBD1. The CDR3 consists of 15 residues. The V and J ends lost 4 bases and 5 bases, in that order; junction bases with no gene match: 7. Germline V gene lookup returns CDR1 SGHNT and CDR2 YYREEE (reference sequence). CDR3 in amino acids: CASSVRDRVDNEQFF. The CDR3 DNA sequence: TGTGCCAGCAGCGTCCGGGACAGGGTTGACAATGAGCAGTTCTTC. Complete variable domain (other parts from reference TRBV5-4 and TRBJ2-1): ETGVTQSPTHLIKTRGQQVTLRCSSQSGHNTVSWYQQALGQGPQFIFQYYREEENGRGNFPPRFSGLQFPNYSSELNVNALELDDSALYLCASSVRDRVDNEQFFGPGTRLTVL.

The chain has TRBV5-1 and TRBJ1-2, with 7 bases fitting TRBD1. The CDR3 runs to 15 residues. Germline loops: CDR1 SGHRS, CDR2 YFSETQ. V was clipped by 4 bases and J by 0 bases; unmatched bases: 6. This chain's CDR3 is CASSPGTAPNYGYTF. CDR3 DNA: TGCGCCAGCAGCCCAGGGACAGCTCCTAACTATGGCTACACCTTC.